Listed below are T cell receptor beta chains from one sample, sequenced in a study of breast tumors, draining lymph nodes, adjacent tissues. TCRdb reprocessed the multiplex PCR reads via MiXCR and lists one record per CDR3 protein. In the table there are over 100,000 distinct CDR3 sequences, 20% to 25% of which are singletons. The sequenced material came from axillary lymph node tissue. The receptors stem from a female donor with breast cancer. Some clones in this sample may be carry-over from other donors' samples. Both conserved end residues are part of each CDR3. D genes are given only for firm matches. Only part of the rows carry a size: once, few, many, or a class if the clone is expanded.

abundance | j_gene | v_gene | d_gene | CDR3nt | CDR3aa
NA | TRBJ1-4 | TRBV28 | NA | TGTGCCAGCAGTTTGCAGATTAATGAAAAACTGTTTTTT | CASSLQINEKLFF
NA | TRBJ2-2 | TRBV19 | NA | TGTGCCAGTAGTATCTTAGCCATTAGGGGTTCTGCCGGGGAGCTGTTTTTT | CASSILAIRGSAGELFF
NA | TRBJ2-5 | TRBV18 | NA | TGTGCCAGCTCACCTACTACCCAAGAGACCCAGTACTTC | CASSPTTQETQYF
NA | TRBJ2-5 | TRBV5-1 | TRBD2 | TGCGCCAGCAGCGGGGCGGGAGTAGAGACCCAGTACTTC | CASSGAGVETQYF
many | TRBJ2-1 | TRBV6-2/TRBV6-3 | TRBD2 | TGTGCCAGCAGCCGACTAACTAGCGGGAGTTACAATGAGCAGTTCTTC | CASSRLTSGSYNEQFF
many | TRBJ1-6 | TRBV28 | TRBD1 | TGTGCCAGCAGTGGGCGACAGGGTAGTTATTCACCCCTCCACTTT | CASSGRQGSYSPLHF
few | TRBJ1-5 | TRBV6-2/TRBV6-3 | NA | TGTGCCAGCAGTGACAGGCGCTATCAGCCCCAGCATTTT | CASSDRRYQPQHF
NA | TRBJ2-7 | TRBV20-1 | TRBD2 | TGCAGTGCTAGAGGGGGACTAGCGGGTTTTGAGCAGTACTTC | CSARGGLAGFEQYF
many | TRBJ2-1 | TRBV19 | NA | TGTGCCAGTAGTATCCAGCCAGGGGCATACAATGAGCAGTTCTTC | CASSIQPGAYNEQFF
NA | TRBJ2-1 | TRBV6-2/TRBV6-3 | TRBD2 | TGTGCCAGCAGAGACCCGGGACTAGCGGGAGATGAGCAGTTCTTC | CASRDPGLAGDEQFF
many | TRBJ1-2 | TRBV5-5 | NA | TGTGCCAGCAGCTTGACACAGACCTCCTATGGCTACACCTTC | CASSLTQTSYGYTF
few | TRBJ2-3 | TRBV6-1 | TRBD2 | TGTGCCAGCAGTGCTAGCGGGAGGGCGACAGATACGCAGTATTTT | CASSASGRATDTQYF
many | TRBJ1-6 | TRBV27 | NA | TGTGCCAGCAGCTCGTCGCGGGGGTCCTATAATTCACCCCTCCACTTT | CASSSSRGSYNSPLHF
few | TRBJ2-7 | TRBV28 | NA | TGTGCCAGCAGTTATCGGTCCGGAGGTGGGTCCTACGAGCAGTACTTC | CASSYRSGGGSYEQYF
many | TRBJ2-5 | TRBV27 | TRBD2 | TGTGCCAGCAGAGGGGAAGCGGGAGGGGGGATCCAAGAGACCCAGTACTTC | CASRGEAGGGIQETQYF
once | TRBJ2-7 | TRBV3-1 | NA | TGTGCCAGCAGCCAAGATCGGAGTCCTTCCTACGAGCAGTACTTC | CASSQDRSPSYEQYF
few | TRBJ2-4 | TRBV10-3 | TRBD1 | TGTGCCATCAGTGAGTGGGGACAGGGAAACATTCAGTACTTC | CAISEWGQGNIQYF
many | TRBJ2-1 | TRBV7-6 | NA | TGTGCCAGCAGCTTAGTGGCGTTTTCCTACAATGAGCAGTTCTTC | CASSLVAFSYNEQFF
many | TRBJ2-7 | TRBV28 | TRBD1 | TGTGCCAGCAGAAAACAGGGGTTTCGATACGAGCAGTACTTC | CASRKQGFRYEQYF
NA | TRBJ2-1 | TRBV3-1 | NA | TGTGCCAGCAGCCCGCATTTCAGGGGGGCATACAATGAGCAGTTCTTC | CASSPHFRGAYNEQFF
many | TRBJ2-3 | TRBV7-2 | TRBD2 | TGTGCCAGCAGCGGAGGAGCGGGGCCCGCTACAGATACGCAGTATTTT | CASSGGAGPATDTQYF
few | TRBJ2-1 | TRBV18 | TRBD2 | TGTGCCAGCTCACCACTGCGACTAGCGGGAGACAATGAGCAGTTCTTC | CASSPLRLAGDNEQFF
many | TRBJ2-5 | TRBV12-3/TRBV12-4 | TRBD2 | TGTGCCAGCAGTTTATTCGGGGGGAGACAAGAGACCCAGTACTTC | CASSLFGGRQETQYF
NA | TRBJ2-5 | TRBV6-2/TRBV6-3 | NA | TGTGCCAGCAGTTACCAGGCCATCCAAGAGACCCAGTACTTC | CASSYQAIQETQYF
many | TRBJ1-4 | TRBV3-1 | NA | TGTGCCAGCAGCCCCCGGGGGGGGACGGGAGAAAAACTGTTTTTT | CASSPRGGTGEKLFF
many | TRBJ2-7 | TRBV12-3/TRBV12-4 | TRBD2 | TGTGCCAGCAGTTTTAGCGGGAGATCCTACGAGCAGTACTTC | CASSFSGRSYEQYF
many | TRBJ1-5 | TRBV12-3/TRBV12-4 | TRBD1 | TGTGCCAGCAGTCTTCTATGGGGAGGGACAGCTGTAAGTACCCAGCATTTT | CASSLLWGGTAVSTQHF
many | TRBJ2-1 | TRBV19 | NA | TGTGCCAGTAGTATCTATAATGAGCAGTTCTTC | CASSIYNEQFF
many | TRBJ1-4 | TRBV5-8 | TRBD1 | TGTGCCAGCACTCGTAAGGGGGCGGCTAATGAAAAACTGTTTTTT | CASTRKGAANEKLFF
NA | TRBJ2-7 | TRBV20-1 | NA | TGCAGTGTGCCGGGACAAGGTTCCTACAATGAGCAGTACTTC | CSVPGQGSYNEQYF
many | TRBJ2-7 | TRBV10-1 | TRBD2 | TGCGCCAGCAGTGGACAGGGGGGACTAGCGGGAGTCCGGACCCGGGAGCAGTACTTC | CASSGQGGLAGVRTREQYF
NA | TRBJ2-1 | TRBV15 | TRBD2 | TGTGCCACCAGCAGAGAGGGAGGAGCGGGAGGGCCCTACAATGAGCAGTTCTTC | CATSREGGAGGPYNEQFF
NA | TRBJ2-7 | TRBV14 | NA | TGTGCCAGCGGCCAGTTGTGGGGCCCAACCTACGAGCAGTACTTC | CASGQLWGPTYEQYF
NA | TRBJ2-1 | TRBV3-1 | TRBD2 | TGTGCCAGCAGCCAAACGGCGGGAGGGCCTAATGAGCAGTTCTTC | CASSQTAGGPNEQFF
many | TRBJ2-5 | TRBV5-8 | TRBD2 | TGTGCCAGCAGCTTGGTAGCGGGAGTGGAGACCCAGTACTTC | CASSLVAGVETQYF
many | TRBJ2-5 | TRBV5-1 | TRBD1 | TGCGCCAGCAGCTTGGGGGGACAGGGAGGAGAGACCCAGTACTTC | CASSLGGQGGETQYF
many | TRBJ2-5 | TRBV6-6 | TRBD1 | TGTGCCAGCAGTTCCCGGGACAGGCGACAAGAGACCCAGTACTTC | CASSSRDRRQETQYF
many | TRBJ2-3 | TRBV7-2 | NA | TGTGCCAGCAGCTTCCCGCAACCTAATTATAAAGATACGCAGTATTTT | CASSFPQPNYKDTQYF
NA | TRBJ1-5 | TRBV19 | NA | TGTGCCAGTAGTTCGTGGGCAGGTCAGCCCCAGCATTTT | CASSSWAGQPQHF
NA | TRBJ2-7 | TRBV18 | NA | TGTGCCAGCTCACCACTAAAATCATGGACCTACGAGCAGTACTTC | CASSPLKSWTYEQYF
many | TRBJ2-1 | TRBV5-6 | TRBD2 | TGTGCCAGCAGTTCAGACGCACTAGCGGGGCGCAATGAGCAGTTCTTC | CASSSDALAGRNEQFF
many | TRBJ2-1 | TRBV20-1 | TRBD2 | TGCAGTGCTAACCCTCTAGCGGGAGCAGGGTCGGCCCATGAGCAGTTCTTC | CSANPLAGAGSAHEQFF
NA | TRBJ2-2 | TRBV4-2 | NA | TGTGCCAGCAGCCAACGAGCCCCGGGCCGGTGGACCGGGGAGCTGTTTTTT | CASSQRAPGRWTGELFF
many | TRBJ1-6 | TRBV6-1 | NA | TGTGCCAGCAGTGAATCGGGGGTTGCACCCCTCCACTTT | CASSESGVAPLHF